This T cell receptor beta chain emerged from a study of cytomegalovirus exposure and HLA in healthy donors. Across the whole study: From donors who were HLA-typed, an early data release held about 85 million unique TCRs. Study-wide findings and caveats: For cytomegalovirus status, the classifier reportedly gave diagnoses with high specificity and sensitivity.

Amplification used 60 Vbeta primers and 13 Jbeta primers. Some clones are missing from TCRdb's copy, which holds only in-frame ones; the method was immunoSEQ multiplex PCR. The table has around 130,000 clones, 8.5% seen once. This clone was counted between two and nine times. What it recognizes is unknown. Germline V lookup: CDR1 SNHLY, CDR2 FYNNEI. The CDR3 extends over 14 amino acids. V is TRBV2 and J is TRBJ2-5, with 9 nucleotides matching TRBD2. The assigned J gene may be wrong: the sequence end matches TRBJ2-7 better. The TCR comes from a man aged 40-55 years in good health and CMV-seronegative. Sequenced sample: PBMCs. CDR3 coding DNA: TGTGCCAGCAAACCGGGACTAGCAGGATACGAGCAGTACTTC. It is translated as CASKPGLAGYEQYF.